Listed below are T cell receptor beta chains from one sample, sequenced in a study of beta chain features in type 1 diabetes. Assay used: immunoSEQ multiplex PCR; TCRdb lists only in-frame clones, some missing. This table holds 600,000 to 700,000 clones, roughly 12% found once. The source material was naive CD4+ T cells from blood. The receptors stem from a young man with type 1 diabetes. Both conserved end residues are part of each CDR3. A D gene is named only where the DNA matches it firmly. Only some rows state a clone size, as once, few, many or a class for expanded clones.

size	D	V	J	CDR3	DNA
few	TRBD2	TRBV7-6	TRBJ2-3	CASSSSGGAGTDTQYF	TGTGCCAGCAGCTCTAGCGGGGGGGCTGGCACAGATACGCAGTATTTT
few	NA	TRBV9	TRBJ1-5	CASSADEGRQPQHF	TGTGCCAGCAGCGCAGATGAGGGTCGGCAGCCCCAGCATTTT
NA	NA	TRBV30	TRBJ1-1	CAWSPFSHTEAFF	TGTGCCTGGAGTCCTTTCTCCCACACTGAAGCTTTCTTT
NA	NA	TRBV30	TRBJ1-6	CAWTVGVGPLHF	TGTGCCTGGACAGTCGGGGTGGGGCCCCTCCACTTT
few	NA	TRBV4-1	TRBJ2-1	CASSHYNEQFF	TGCGCCAGCAGCCATTACAATGAGCAGTTCTTC
NA	NA	TRBV30	TRBJ1-1	CAWGGGYLAFF	TGTGCCTGGGGGGGCGGATATCTGGCTTTCTTT
few	NA	TRBV30	TRBJ2-5	CAWRTTGEETQYF	TGTGCCTGGAGGACAACGGGGGAAGAGACCCAGTACTTC
NA	NA	TRBV30	TRBJ1-1	CAFDRTSYEAFF	TGTGCCTTTGACAGGACTTCTTATGAAGCTTTCTTT
few	NA	TRBV23-1	TRBJ2-7	CASSQLALGASGYEQYF	TGCGCCAGCAGTCAACTAGCCCTCGGGGCCTCAGGGTACGAGCAGTACTTC
NA	NA	TRBV7-9	TRBJ1-1	CASSLLGGRNEAFF	TGTGCCAGCAGCTTACTGGGAGGGCGGAATGAAGCTTTCTTT
few	TRBD1	TRBV29-1	TRBJ2-7	CSVDLLAGGVGQYF	TGCAGCGTTGACCTGTTAGCAGGGGGCGTTGGGCAGTACTTC
NA	NA	TRBV30	TRBJ1-6	CAWSGQENSPLHF	TGTGCCTGGAGTGGTCAGGAAAATTCACCCCTCCACTTT
few	TRBD1	TRBV15	TRBJ1-6	CATSGPGTGYNSPLHF	TGTGCCACCAGCGGTCCCGGGACAGGCTATAATTCACCCCTCCACTTT
NA	NA	TRBV2	TRBJ2-7	CATRGAGAYEQYF	TGTGCCACACGCGGGGCAGGGGCCTACGAGCAGTACTTC
few	NA	TRBV6-5	TRBJ2-1	CASREGPDYNEQFF	TGTGCCAGCAGGGAAGGACCCGATTACAATGAGCAGTTCTTC
NA	TRBD1	TRBV28	TRBJ1-1	CASSRWGQGRAEAFF	TGTGCCAGCAGCCGCTGGGGACAGGGACGGGCTGAAGCTTTCTTT
few	TRBD1	TRBV7-8	TRBJ1-2	CASSSVGQPVGGYGYTF	TGTGCCAGCAGCTCCGTGGGACAGCCCGTAGGTGGCTATGGCTACACCTTC
NA	TRBD2	TRBV6-5	TRBJ2-3	CASRRLAGRPDTQYF	TGTGCCAGCAGACGACTAGCTGGACGACCAGATACGCAGTATTTT
NA	TRBD2	TRBV5-1	TRBJ2-5	CASSSNQGGETQYF	TGCGCCAGCAGCTCGAACCAGGGAGGGGAGACCCAGTACTTC
few	NA	TRBV10-3	TRBJ2-5	CAISGGSGSQETQYF	TGTGCCATCAGCGGGGGATCCGGGAGCCAAGAGACCCAGTACTTC
few	NA	TRBV5-1	TRBJ2-3	CASSLSLASERTQYF	TGCGCCAGCAGCTTGAGTTTGGCTAGCGAGCGTACGCAGTATTTT
few	NA	TRBV30	TRBJ2-5	CAWKGPGETQYF	TGTGCCTGGAAGGGACCTGGGGAGACCCAGTACTTC
NA	TRBD2	TRBV9	TRBJ2-1	CASRNPRTGGLYNEQFF	TGTGCCAGCAGGAACCCTAGGACGGGGGGGCTCTACAATGAGCAGTTCTTC
NA	TRBD2	TRBV5-1	TRBJ2-1	CATTGGSSYNEQFF	TGCGCCACCACGGGGGGGTCCTCCTACAATGAGCAGTTCTTC
few	TRBD1	TRBV27	TRBJ1-4	CASSPHREGAELFF	TGTGCCAGCAGTCCCCACAGGGAGGGGGCAGAACTGTTTTTT
NA	TRBD1	TRBV6-1	TRBJ2-1	CASSEETGTYNEQFF	TGTGCCAGCAGTGAAGAGACAGGGACCTACAATGAGCAGTTCTTC
NA	NA	TRBV29-1	TRBJ2-6	CSAGTGRSGANVLTF	TGCAGCGCCGGGACGGGCCGCTCTGGGGCCAACGTCCTGACTTTC
NA	NA	TRBV2	TRBJ1-1	CASIGWSDTEAFF	TGTGCCAGCATTGGTTGGTCGGACACTGAAGCTTTCTTT
once	NA	TRBV5-1	TRBJ1-2	CASSDGSYGYTF	TGCGCCAGCAGCGACGGTAGCTATGGCTACACCTTC
few	NA	TRBV18	TRBJ2-1	CASSPPVMNEQFF	TGTGCCAGCTCACCACCGGTTATGAATGAGCAGTTCTTC
NA	NA	TRBV11-3	TRBJ1-4	CASQLTSGYEKLFF	TGTGCCAGCCAGCTTACGTCAGGGTATGAAAAACTGTTTTTT
few	TRBD1	TRBV6-5	TRBJ1-4	CASSWGQGIPNEKLFF	TGTGCCAGCAGTTGGGGACAGGGGATACCTAATGAAAAACTGTTTTTT
NA	NA	TRBV7-9	TRBJ1-5	CASSIPNQPQHF	TGTGCCAGCAGCATCCCCAATCAGCCCCAGCATTTT
few	NA	TRBV30	TRBJ1-4	CAWAQLNEKLFF	TGTGCCTGGGCCCAGTTGAATGAAAAACTGTTTTTT
NA	NA	TRBV6-5	TRBJ2-2	CASSLVNTGELFF	TGTGCCAGCAGTTTGGTGAACACCGGGGAGCTGTTTTTT